Listed below are T cell receptor beta chains from one sample, sequenced in a study of cytotoxic CD8 clonotypes in ibrutinib-treated CLL. Profiled with immunoSEQ multiplex PCR; TCRdb holds only in-frame clones, not every one. Of over 95,000 clones in the sample, approximately 58% were seen once. The specimen was PBMCs, collected after 24 months of ibrutinib treatment. Source of these receptors: a human donor with chronic lymphocytic leukemia. Both conserved end residues are part of each CDR3. A D gene is named only where the DNA matches it firmly. Clone size is stated in some rows and not others, as once, few, many or a class when expanded.

V	size	D	J	DNA	CDR3
TRBV19	-	TRBD1	TRBJ2-2	TGTGCCAGTAGTAGGGAGGGACAGGGGACCGGGGAGCTGTTTTTT	CASSREGQGTGELFF
TRBV5-4	many	TRBD2	TRBJ2-5	TGTGCCAGCAGCGTACTTAGCGGGGGGCGCAAGAAAACCCAGTACTTC	CASSVLSGGRKKTQYF
TRBV5-5	-	-	TRBJ2-7	TGTGCCAGCAGCTTCGACAGTAACCCCGAGCAGTACTTC	CASSFDSNPEQYF
TRBV14	-	TRBD1	TRBJ2-7	TGTGCCAGCAGCGGCCGGGACAGGACCTACGAGCAGTACTTC	CASSGRDRTYEQYF
TRBV6-6	few	-	TRBJ1-2	TGTGCCAGTACCACGCAACAGCTTAACTATGGCTACACCTTC	CASTTQQLNYGYTF
TRBV7-8	-	-	TRBJ1-5	TGTGCCAGCAGCCTTGACGGGACCAATAATCAGCCCCAGCATTTT	CASSLDGTNNQPQHF
TRBV5-1	few	TRBD1	TRBJ2-2	TGCGCCAGCAGCTATCGAACAGGGGGAACCGGGGAGCTGTTTTTT	CASSYRTGGTGELFF
TRBV7-6	-	-	TRBJ1-1	TGTGCCAGCAGCTTAATGGGGCGGACTGAAGCTTTCTTT	CASSLMGRTEAFF
TRBV7-6	few	TRBD1	TRBJ1-6	TGTGCCAGCAGCCCAAGGACAGGGTTGGCTAATTCACCCCTCCACTTT	CASSPRTGLANSPLHF
TRBV7-2	-	TRBD1	TRBJ1-6	TGTGCCAGCAGCTTAGGAGAGGGACAGAATTCACCCCTCCACTTT	CASSLGEGQNSPLHF
TRBV5-1	many	TRBD1	TRBJ2-2	TGCGCCAGCAGCTCAACGGACAGGGGGACCGGGGAGCTGTTTTTT	CASSSTDRGTGELFF
TRBV2	few	-	TRBJ1-4	TGTGCCAGCAGGGGGGGGAGATCAAGTGAAAAACTGTTTTTT	CASRGGRSSEKLFF
TRBV7-9	-	-	TRBJ1-4	TGTGCCAGCAGCTCCACCTACGGACGTAATGAAAAACTGTTTTTT	CASSSTYGRNEKLFF
TRBV18	-	TRBD2	TRBJ2-7	TGTGCCAGCTCACCTGGGGGGTCTAGCGGTTCCTACGAGCAGTACTTC	CASSPGGSSGSYEQYF
TRBV7-9	-	-	TRBJ2-2	TGTGCCAGCAGCCCTTCGACGAGGGCCGCCGGGGAGCTGTTTTTT	CASSPSTRAAGELFF
TRBV19	once	-	TRBJ2-2	TGTGCCAGTAGTATTAATGGGGGCTTCGGGGAGCTGTTTTTT	CASSINGGFGELFF
TRBV15	-	TRBD1	TRBJ1-1	TGTGCCACCAGCAGAGGCAACAGGGGCATGAACACTGAAGCTTTCTTT	CATSRGNRGMNTEAFF
TRBV5-6	-	TRBD1	TRBJ2-1	TGTGCCAGCAGCTGGGGACAGGGAGGGTACAATGAGCAGTTCTTC	CASSWGQGGYNEQFF
TRBV5-6	many	-	TRBJ1-4	TGTGCCAGCAGCTTGGTAGGGGATGCGAATGAAAAACTGTTTTTT	CASSLVGDANEKLFF
TRBV18	-	TRBD2	TRBJ2-1	TGTGCCAGCTCAACGGGAGGGAATGAGCAGTTCTTC	CASSTGGNEQFF
TRBV7-9	-	-	TRBJ2-2	TGTGCCAGCAGCGAACTAGGGGACACCGGGGAGCTGTTTTTT	CASSELGDTGELFF
TRBV5-1	-	-	TRBJ1-1	TGCGCCAGCAGACTACAGGGAGGGAACACTGAAGCTTTCTTT	CASRLQGGNTEAFF
TRBV29-1	few	-	TRBJ1-2	TGCAGCGTTCACGACGGACTCCATGGCTACACCTTC	CSVHDGLHGYTF
TRBV5-1	-	-	TRBJ2-5	TGCGCCAGCAGCTTCGAGGGGGGGCGTCAAGAGACCCAGTACTTC	CASSFEGGRQETQYF
TRBV6-6	-	TRBD1	TRBJ2-7	TGTGCCAGCGGACAGGGCCTCTCCTACGAGCAGTACTTC	CASGQGLSYEQYF
TRBV9	-	TRBD1	TRBJ2-7	TGTGCCAGCAGCGCGGGACCGGGACAGGGCTACGAGCAGTACTTC	CASSAGPGQGYEQYF
TRBV25-1	-	TRBD1	TRBJ1-3	TGTGCCAGTGTAGGTACAGGGGGTATCGGTTCTGCAGGAAACACCATATATTTT	CASVGTGGIGSAGNTIYF
TRBV5-1	many	TRBD1	TRBJ2-7	TGCGCCAGCAGCCTCGGGACAGGGGTCGGAGAGCAGTACTTC	CASSLGTGVGEQYF
TRBV6-5	-	-	TRBJ1-3	TGTGCCAGCAATCCGGAAGTAGTGCCTGGAAACACCATATATTTT	CASNPEVVPGNTIYF
TRBV28	-	-	TRBJ2-7	TGTGCCAGCAGGGCGAGGTACGAGCAGTACTTC	CASRARYEQYF
TRBV14	-	-	TRBJ2-7	TGTGCCAGCAGCCAAGCGGACGAGCAGTACTTC	CASSQADEQYF
TRBV6-5	-	TRBD1	TRBJ1-1	TGTGCCAGCAGTTACTCTCTCACAGGGGGTACTGAAGCTTTCTTT	CASSYSLTGGTEAFF
TRBV9	-	-	TRBJ2-1	TGTGCCAGCAGCGTAGCGGGGACATACAATGAGCAGTTCTTC	CASSVAGTYNEQFF
TRBV6-6	-	-	TRBJ1-5	TGTGCCAGCAGTTACTCTTTCAGGGCGGGGCAGCCCCAGCATTTT	CASSYSFRAGQPQHF
TRBV25-1	-	-	TRBJ2-7	TGTGCCAGCAGTGAAGGGGGGGCAGGGCGCTACGAGCAGTACTTC	CASSEGGAGRYEQYF
TRBV5-5	-	-	TRBJ2-6	TGTGCCAGCAGCTTCCCAGCTGGGGCCAACGTCCTGACTTTC	CASSFPAGANVLTF
TRBV30	-	-	TRBJ1-1	TGTGCCTGGAGTGTATTGTCCCCGTGGAACACTGAAGCTTTCTTT	CAWSVLSPWNTEAFF
TRBV2	-	-	TRBJ2-6	TGTGCCACCCGGTATGACATGGCTGGGGCCAACGTCCTGACTTTC	CATRYDMAGANVLTF
TRBV27	once	-	TRBJ2-7	TGTGCCAGCAGTGAGGGGCACGAGCAGTACTTC	CASSEGHEQYF
TRBV4-2	-	-	TRBJ2-5	TGTGCCAGCAGCCAGAGCGGGGAGACCCAGTACTTC	CASSQSGETQYF
TRBV30	-	-	TRBJ1-4	TGTGCCTGGTGTTCTACTAATGAAAAACTGTTTTTT	CAWCSTNEKLFF
TRBV5-6	once	-	TRBJ1-2	TGTGCCAGCAGCTTAGCGTTCGGGGGCCAGAGTGGCTACACCTTC	CASSLAFGGQSGYTF
TRBV5-1	few	-	TRBJ2-2	TGCGCCAGCAGCTTGGTGCGCACCGGGGAGCTGTTTTTT	CASSLVRTGELFF
TRBV5-4	few	-	TRBJ1-2	TGTGCCAGCAGCTTGGTCATAGGGACGTCCACTAACTATGGCTACACCTTC	CASSLVIGTSTNYGYTF
TRBV11-3	once	TRBD2	TRBJ2-3	TGTGCCAGCAGCCCGGGGGGGGTGGTGGATACGCAGTATTTT	CASSPGGVVDTQYF
TRBV19	-	-	TRBJ2-2	TGTGCCAGTAGTATGGACGGGAACACCGGGGAGCTGTTTTTT	CASSMDGNTGELFF
TRBV12-5	-	-	TRBJ1-5	TGTGCTAGTGGTTTGGTCCCTGGGCCCCAGCATTTT	CASGLVPGPQHF
TRBV4-2	many	TRBD1	TRBJ1-5	TGTGCCAGCAGCCCCCAGCCGGGACAGCCCAATCAGCCCCAGCATTTT	CASSPQPGQPNQPQHF
TRBV5-1	-	TRBD2	TRBJ2-3	TGCGCCAGCAGCTGGACAACTAGCGGGGAGGGAGATACGCAGTATTTT	CASSWTTSGEGDTQYF
TRBV6-1	-	-	TRBJ2-7	TGTGCCAGCAGTGAGCTGACCACCTACGAGCAGTACTTC	CASSELTTYEQYF
TRBV6-5	few	-	TRBJ1-2	TGTGCCAGCAGTGGCAACTATGGCTACACCTTC	CASSGNYGYTF
TRBV30	-	-	TRBJ2-7	TGTGCCTGGAGTGTTCCCGGGAAGGATTACGAGCAGTACTTC	CAWSVPGKDYEQYF
TRBV2	-	-	TRBJ1-5	TGTGCCAGCAAAGGGACGGCTATACAGCCCCAGCATTTT	CASKGTAIQPQHF